This T cell receptor beta chain derives from a study of PD-L1 blockade in urothelial cancer. About the study: Patients had undergone 0 to 3 prior chemotherapy regimens. T cells numbered a median of about 140,000 in the blood samples.

This clone was seen a few times. Only in-frame clones appear in the TCRdb table, and some are missing; sequencing was by immunoSEQ multiplex PCR. The top ten clones hold roughly 1.8% of a sample with some 110,000 clones, about 89% of them seen once. Time point noted: peripheral blood 6 weeks after treatment start. Patient sample counts ranged from 1 to 8, pretreatment and on-treatment. This CDR3 region has 13 residues. Per germline, CDR1 MNHEY and CDR2 SVGAGI. The V and J ends lost 5 bases and 1 base respectively, with 8 bases between them. The TCR originated in a man aged 55 to 70 with urothelial cancer. The chain links TRBV6-5 to TRBJ1-1; D perhaps matches TRBD1 (5 bases). Sequences were derived from PBMCs, sampled around atezolizumab (anti-PD-L1) treatment. CDR3 DNA: TGTGCCAGCAGTGACAGACAGAACACTGAAGCTTTCTTT. Encoded protein: CASSDRQNTEAFF.